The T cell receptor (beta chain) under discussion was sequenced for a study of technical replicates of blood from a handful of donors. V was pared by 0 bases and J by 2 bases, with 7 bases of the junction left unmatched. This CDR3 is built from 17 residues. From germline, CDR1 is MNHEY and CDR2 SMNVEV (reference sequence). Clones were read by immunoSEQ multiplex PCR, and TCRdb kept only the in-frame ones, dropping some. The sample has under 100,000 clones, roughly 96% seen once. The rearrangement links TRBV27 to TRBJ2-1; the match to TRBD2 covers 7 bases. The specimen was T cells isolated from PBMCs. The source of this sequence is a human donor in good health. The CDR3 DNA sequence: TGTGCCAGCAGTTTATCAGGGGAGCGGGAAGCCTACAATGAGCAGTTCTTC. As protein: CASSLSGEREAYNEQFF.